This T cell receptor beta chain was identified during a study of Ad26.COV2.S vaccination and SARS-CoV-2 variants. Study-level information: Ad26.COV2.S shots went into the muscle once or twice, 56 days apart.

Concerning this clone itself: The antigen is not known.

Treatment specified: 15 to 20 received Ad26.COV2.S at low or high dose, single or two shots; about 5 received placebo; per-sample allocation not given. After the first vaccine or placebo injection, samples were drawn on day 63. This person who donated was an adult of 18-55 years in Boston. Unmatched junction bases numbered 6, after V lost 7 bases and J lost 4 bases. The germline CDR1 and CDR2 sequences are KGHDR and SFDVKD. This CDR3 spans 15 amino acids. Profiled with immunoSEQ multiplex PCR; TCRdb holds only in-frame clones, not every one. The repertoire has roughly 700,000 clones, roughly 90% of them found once; the top ten carry about 1.5%. Study observations and caveats: The TCR-based breadth and depth measures might underestimate overall T cell responses.

The material sequenced was peripheral blood, taken in a trial of Ad26.COV2.S vaccine versus placebo. The rearrangement joins TRBV24-1 to TRBJ2-3; 11 bases agree with TRBD2. This TCR came from a person aged 18-60 years who received the Ad26.COV2.S COVID-19 vaccine or a placebo. The CDR3 here is CATRDTSGSADTQYF. The CDR3 nucleotides are TGTGCCACCAGGGATACTAGCGGGAGCGCAGATACGCAGTATTTT.